Presented here are 4 T cell receptor beta chains from one specimen sequenced in a study of blood T cell repertoires in COVID-19 (dated by TCRdb to 2018 to 2020). Receptors were amplified or captured by the immunoSEQ multiplex PCR assay. Held by TCRdb, this immuneACCESS table contains in-frame sequences only and omits some clones. Under half of the omission traces to an unresolved V gene where checked; the cause of the rest is unknown. The sample yields about 220,000 clones; approximately 83% were counted once. The top ten clones comprise over 2.5% of the sample. Sequenced material: peripheral blood. The receptors come from a woman between 25 and 40 years old who had recovered from COVID-19.

The rearrangement links TRBV9 to TRBJ2-3; 12 bases map to TRBD2. Germline CDR1 and CDR2: SGDLS and YYNGEE. This CDR3 has 16 amino acids. Trimming cost V 2 bases and J 0 bases; bases outside gene matches: 1. The CDR3 bases are TGTGCCAGCAGCGTGGGGACTAGCGGGAGCACAGATACGCAGTATTTT. Amino acids: CASSVGTSGSTDTQYF.

In nucleotides, the CDR3 is TGTGCCAGCAGCGGAGGGGACAGTAACCCCTATGGCTACACCTTC. This encodes CASSGGDSNPYGYTF. The chain is built from TRBV9 and TRBJ1-2; 7 nucleotides match TRBD1. J was trimmed by 4 bases and V by 3 bases; bases with no gene match: 9. The CDR3 is 15 amino acids. The V gene's germline CDR1 is SGDLS and CDR2 YYNGEE.

The genes are TRBV6-2 or TRBV6-3 and TRBJ2-7, with D possibly being TRBD2 (6 bases). Germline CDR1 is MNHEY and CDR2 is SVGEGT. This CDR3 has 16 residues. V lost 3 bases, J lost 5 bases, and 20 bases lay in between. CDR3 loop: CASSYTRTIRADEQYF. The CDR3, as DNA: TGTGCCAGCAGTTATACTCGGACTATCCGAGCGGACGAGCAGTACTTC.

J is TRBJ1-6 and V is TRBV9; 7 nucleotides align to TRBD1. With 2 bases clipped from V and 2 bases from J, the junction kept 4 bases outside the gene matches. Per germline, CDR1 SGDLS and CDR2 YYNGEE. The CDR3 is 16 amino acids. CDR3 amino acids: CASSVSGTAYNSPLHF. The CDR3, as DNA: TGTGCCAGCAGCGTCTCCGGGACAGCCTATAATTCACCCCTCCACTTT.